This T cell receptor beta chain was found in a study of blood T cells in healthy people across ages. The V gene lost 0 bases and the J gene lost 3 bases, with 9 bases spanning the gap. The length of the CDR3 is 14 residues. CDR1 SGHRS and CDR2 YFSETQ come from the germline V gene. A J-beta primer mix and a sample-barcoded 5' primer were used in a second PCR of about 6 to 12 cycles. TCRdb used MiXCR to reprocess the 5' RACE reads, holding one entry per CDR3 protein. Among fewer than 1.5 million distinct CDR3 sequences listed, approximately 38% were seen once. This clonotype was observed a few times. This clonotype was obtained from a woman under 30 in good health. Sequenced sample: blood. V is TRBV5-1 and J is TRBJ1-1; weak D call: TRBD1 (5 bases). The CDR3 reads CASSLGQTYTEAFF. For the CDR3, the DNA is TGCGCCAGCAGCTTGGGACAGACTTACACTGAAGCTTTCTTT. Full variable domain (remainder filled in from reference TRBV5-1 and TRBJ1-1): KAGVTQTPRYLIKTRGQQVTLSCSPISGHRSVSWYQQTPGQGLQFLFEYFSETQRNKGNFPGRFSGRQFSNSRSEMNVSTLELGDSALYLCASSLGQTYTEAFFGQGTRLTVV.